This T cell receptor beta chain was captured by sequencing in a study of blood T cell repertoires in COVID-19 (TCRdb year 2020). Regarding the study in general: Samples from collaborators originated in the United States, Italy and Spain and spanned both the acute and convalescent phases of COVID-19. The material from the prospective study consisted of cDNA or gDNA derived from T cells, B-cell-depleted T cells, or PBMCs. The dataset comprised deeply sampled blood TCRbeta repertoires from subjects exposed to, actively infected with, or recovered from COVID-19. The repertoires were made available in a free public database intended to serve as a resource for research on the immune response to SARS-CoV-2. The samples were drawn from the first 160 participants of the ongoing ImmuneRACE study and from 1,254 subjects provided by 6 global collaborators. A de-identified subject ID, COVID-19 status, age in years and sex were almost always included in the sample metadata. Where available, HLA class I and class II types were obtained from metadata supplied by the sample provider rather than from assay-based typing. Study-level results and caveats: The amount of clinical and demographic metadata varied by source and participant and was provided uncurated.

In regard to this clone: Its antigen has not been determined. Qualities for individual bases were not recorded, and no much larger clone is one base off.

Whole blood was collected in K2EDTA tubes by collaborating institutions according to the institutions' own protocols. Collaborator samples were shipped for TCRbeta analysis as frozen whole blood, isolated PBMCs, or DNA extracted from either sample type. TCRbeta CDR3 regions were amplified from genomic DNA by means of the immunoSEQ Assay, a bias-controlled multiplex PCR. From the authors' description of their analysis: The number of nucleated cells in each sample was estimated from the amplification of reference gene primers within the assay. To quantify the absolute abundance of each unique TCRbeta CDR3 rearrangement, sequence reads were collapsed and filtered. Productive Simpson clonality was computed per sample as the square root of Simpson's diversity index over productive rearrangements. In TCRdb, the immuneACCESS table is reduced to in-frame sequences with V and J assigned. These tables do not hold every clone; where another copy was compared, an unresolved V gene accounts for under half, and the others remain unexplained. Clone size and V and J calls were adopted from that table, with D and trimming inferred from the DNA. For this sample the table gives around 60,000 clones, of which 88% were detected only once. The ten largest clones represent 3.5% of the sample.

V is clipped by 5 bases and J by 1 base, and the sequence between their germline boundaries is 8 bases long. Including cysteine and phenylalanine, the CDR3 has 13 amino acids. This entry keeps only the CDR3 DNA: 39 bases, framed from base 1. The germline V gene gives CDR1 as KGHSH and CDR2 as LQKENI. The sequenced sample consisted of peripheral blood. The sequence is built from TRBV18 and TRBJ1-1; TRBD1 is possibly the D segment (5 matching bases). The receptor was derived from a man aged 50 or older with active COVID-19. CDR3 protein: CASSSDRNTEAFF. Here is the DNA: TGTGCCAGCTCAAGCGACAGGAACACTGAAGCTTTCTTT.